This TCR beta chain was observed in a study of blood T cells in healthy people across ages. This CDR3 has 18 residues. Germline CDR1 is SEHNR and CDR2 is FQNEAQ (reference sequence). V lost 5 bases to trimming and J lost 4 bases, with 26 bases between them. A second roughly 6 to 12 cycle PCR used barcoded and J-beta primers. TCRdb used MiXCR to reprocess the 5' RACE reads, holding one entry per CDR3 protein. In the table there are hundreds of thousands of distinct CDR3 sequences, just under 25% of which are singletons. This sample also appeared in a second study, on T cells of mothers and their children.

The clonotype comes from a boy aged 5 to 17 in good health. This rearrangement joins TRBV7-9 to TRBJ2-5; TRBD2 is a possible D gene (6 bases). The sequenced sample was blood. The CDR3: CASSRVPRDSNRGETQYF. CDR3 DNA: TGTGCCAGCAGCCGCGTCCCCCGGGACTCCAATCGTGGAGAGACCCAGTACTTC.